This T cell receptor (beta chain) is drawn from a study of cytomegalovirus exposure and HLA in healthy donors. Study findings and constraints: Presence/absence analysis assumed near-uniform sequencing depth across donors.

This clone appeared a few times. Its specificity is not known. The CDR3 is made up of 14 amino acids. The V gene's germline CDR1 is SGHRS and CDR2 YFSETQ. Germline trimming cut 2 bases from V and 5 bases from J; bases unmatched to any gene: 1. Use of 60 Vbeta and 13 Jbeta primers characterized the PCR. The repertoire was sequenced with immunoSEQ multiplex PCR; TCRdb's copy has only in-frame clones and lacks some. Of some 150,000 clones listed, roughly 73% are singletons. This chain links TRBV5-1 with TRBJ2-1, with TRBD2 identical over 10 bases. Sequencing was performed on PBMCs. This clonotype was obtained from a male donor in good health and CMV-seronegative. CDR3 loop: CASSLLAGNNEQFF. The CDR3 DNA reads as TGCGCCAGCAGCTTACTAGCGGGGAACAATGAGCAGTTCTTC.